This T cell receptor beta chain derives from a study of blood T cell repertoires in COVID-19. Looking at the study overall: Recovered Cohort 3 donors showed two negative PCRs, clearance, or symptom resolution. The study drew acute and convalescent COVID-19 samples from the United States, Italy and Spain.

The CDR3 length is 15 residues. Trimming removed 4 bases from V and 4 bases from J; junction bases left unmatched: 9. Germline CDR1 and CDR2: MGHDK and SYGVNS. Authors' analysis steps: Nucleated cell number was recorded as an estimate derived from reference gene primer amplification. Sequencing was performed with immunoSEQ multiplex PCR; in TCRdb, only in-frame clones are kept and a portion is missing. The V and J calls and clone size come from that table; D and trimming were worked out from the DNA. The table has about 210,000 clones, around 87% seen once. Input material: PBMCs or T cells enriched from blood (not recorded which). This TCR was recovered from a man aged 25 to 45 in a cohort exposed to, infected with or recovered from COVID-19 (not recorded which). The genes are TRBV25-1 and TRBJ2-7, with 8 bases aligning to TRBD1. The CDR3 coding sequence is TGTGCCAGCAGTGGGTCGACGGACAGGGTATACGAGCAGTACTTC. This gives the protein CASSGSTDRVYEQYF.